The following is a T cell receptor beta chain sequence with its context. Its specificity is unknown. TCRdb used MiXCR to reprocess the RT-PCR reads, holding one entry per CDR3 protein. The data show roughly 790,000 distinct CDR3 sequences, 20% to 25% seen once. This sample stems from a study of response to subunit inactivated influenza vaccine. Study-wide results and limits: The authors suggested that every seasonal influenza vaccination recruits few new T cells.

This CDR3 is 16 amino acids long. Germline V gene lookup returns CDR1 SGHTA and CDR2 FQGNSA. Trimming cost V 2 bases and J 4 bases, with 12 bases left between them. The sequence derives from a man aged 50 to 59 who received an inactivated influenza vaccine. V is TRBV7-2 and J is TRBJ2-6; no clear D gene. Sample: PBMCs from blood, taken about 5 days after vaccination. CDR3 sequence: CASSLNSQPGANVLTF. DNA of the CDR3: TGTGCCAGCAGCTTAAATTCCCAACCAGGGGCCAACGTCCTGACTTTC. Based on the CDR3 plus reference TRBV7-2 and TRBJ2-6, the full variable domain is GAGVSQSPSNKVTEKGKDVELRCDPISGHTALYWYRQSLGQGLEFLIYFQGNSAPDKSGLPSDRFSAERTGGSVSTLTIQRTQQEDSAVYLCASSLNSQPGANVLTFGAGSRLTVL.